These T cell receptor beta chains were read from a single sample in a study of cytomegalovirus exposure and HLA in healthy donors. Method: immunoSEQ multiplex PCR; TCRdb's copy keeps in-frame clones and lacks some. Altogether about 98,000 clones are present, 70% being singletons, with the ten largest covering roughly 2.5%. The sequenced sample was PBMCs. The receptors were gathered from a middle-aged man in good health and CMV-seronegative. Both conserved end residues are part of each CDR3. D genes are given only for firm matches. Rows give clone size only sometimes, using once, few, many, or a class for an expanded clone.

TRBJ2-7	.	.	TRBV6-5	TGTGCCAGCACCCAAGGGGGCGAGCAGTACTTC	CASTQGGEQYF
TRBJ2-7	.	.	TRBV2	TGTGCCAGCCAAGGAGGGCACGAGCAGTACTTC	CASQGGHEQYF
TRBJ2-3	few	.	TRBV18	TGTGCCAGCCACCAGGTCTCAGATACGCAGTATTTT	CASHQVSDTQYF
TRBJ1-1	many	.	TRBV7-9	TGTGCCAGCGGACCAGGGATCATCAGAACTGAAGCTTTCTTT	CASGPGIIRTEAFF
TRBJ2-1	few	.	TRBV7-9	TGTGCCAGCAGCTTGGGTCTAGGGGGAAGGGTCAATGAGCAGTTCTTC	CASSLGLGGRVNEQFF
TRBJ2-6	.	.	TRBV7-2	TGTGCCAGCAGCCGAGACAGCTCTGGGGCCAACGTCCTGACTTTC	CASSRDSSGANVLTF
TRBJ1-1	.	.	TRBV10-1	TGCGCCAGCAGTCCGGCGGGGGCGACTGAAGCTTTCTTT	CASSPAGATEAFF
TRBJ1-4	.	.	TRBV14	TGTGCCAGCAGCCGTAGTCCGGCAACTAATGAAAAACTGTTTTTT	CASSRSPATNEKLFF
TRBJ2-7	.	TRBD1	TRBV2	TGTGCCAGCAGTGAACCCGGGACAGGGTTACACGAGCAGTACTTC	CASSEPGTGLHEQYF
TRBJ2-3	.	.	TRBV5-1	TGCGCCAGCAGCTTGGCGATAGCCGGCACAGATACGCAGTATTTT	CASSLAIAGTDTQYF
TRBJ2-7	.	TRBD1	TRBV5-6	TGTGCCAGCAGCTTTCGACAGGGGGGCGTTTTTTACGAGCAGTACTTC	CASSFRQGGVFYEQYF
TRBJ1-2	few	.	TRBV6-5	TGTGCCAGCACCGATGGCAACCTGAACTATGGCTACACCTTC	CASTDGNLNYGYTF
TRBJ1-2	.	.	TRBV6-4	TGTGCCAGCAGTGAGTCCGGGGGGAGTACGGGCTACACCTTC	CASSESGGSTGYTF
TRBJ2-4	.	TRBD1	TRBV29-1	TGCAGCGCTACCGGGGGGACAGGGCCCAAAAACATTCAGTACTTC	CSATGGTGPKNIQYF
TRBJ1-1	few	.	TRBV5-4	TGTGCCAGCAGCTTGACAGGGACCTTGAACACTGAAGCTTTCTTT	CASSLTGTLNTEAFF
TRBJ2-7	.	.	TRBV5-1	TGCGCCAGCAGCGACTCCTACGAGCAGTACTTC	CASSDSYEQYF
TRBJ2-3	.	.	TRBV9	TGTGCCAGCAGCGTAGTCGGTCTCTCAGATACGCAGTATTTT	CASSVVGLSDTQYF
TRBJ2-2	few	.	TRBV7-9	TGTGCCAGCAGCTCCGGTGGGCATACCGGGGAGCTGTTTTTT	CASSSGGHTGELFF
TRBJ1-2	.	TRBD1	TRBV5-1	TGCGCCAGCAGCTGGACAGGGGTGGACTATGGCTACACCTTC	CASSWTGVDYGYTF
TRBJ2-7	.	.	TRBV5-1	TGCGCCAGCAGCTTCAACTCCTACGAGCAGTACTTC	CASSFNSYEQYF
TRBJ1-1	few	TRBD1	TRBV28	TGTGCCAGCAGGGACAGGCTCTCCCGGGGGATGAACACTGAAGCTTTCTTT	CASRDRLSRGMNTEAFF
TRBJ1-5	.	TRBD1	TRBV15	TGTGCCACCAGCAGAGAAGGGGGCGCGGGGAATCAGCCCCAGCATTTT	CATSREGGAGNQPQHF
TRBJ2-7	.	TRBD2	TRBV7-3	TGTGCCAGCAGCTTAATGTCGGGACTAGCCTACGAGCAGTACTTC	CASSLMSGLAYEQYF
TRBJ2-3	.	.	TRBV4-2	TGTGCCAGCAGCCAAGATGATGCGGAGGGGTGGGCAGATACGCAGTATTTT	CASSQDDAEGWADTQYF
TRBJ1-2	.	.	TRBV19	TGTGCCAGTAGTATTCCCACCAGGGGATCCTATGGCTACACCTTC	CASSIPTRGSYGYTF
TRBJ2-3	.	.	TRBV13	TGTGCCAGCAGCTACAGAGATACGCAGTATTTT	CASSYRDTQYF
TRBJ2-7	.	.	TRBV7-9	TGTGCCAGCAGCCCCCAGGCCCCGGTCAGGAACGAGCAGTACTTC	CASSPQAPVRNEQYF
TRBJ1-5	.	.	TRBV19	TGTGCCAGTAGTAAGAACAGGAATAGCAATCAGCCCCAGCATTTT	CASSKNRNSNQPQHF
TRBJ1-2	.	TRBD1	TRBV5-5	TGTGCCAGCAGCTTGGAGGGACAGGGGTCGGGACATGGCTACACCTTC	CASSLEGQGSGHGYTF
TRBJ2-7	.	TRBD1	TRBV6-5	TGTGCCAGCAGCTGGCCGGGACAGGGGTTATACGAGCAGTACTTC	CASSWPGQGLYEQYF
TRBJ2-3	.	.	TRBV19	TGTGCCAGTCCCAACCCGCGGAACACAGATACGCAGTATTTT	CASPNPRNTDTQYF
TRBJ2-6	.	TRBD2	TRBV19	TGTGCCAGTAGTATAGCGGGAGGAGCTGGGGCCAACGTCCTGACTTTC	CASSIAGGAGANVLTF
TRBJ2-7	.	.	TRBV2	TGTGCCAGCGGTAGAAAGCAGGACGAGCAGTACTTC	CASGRKQDEQYF
TRBJ2-7	.	.	TRBV5-8	TGTGCCAGCAGCTTGTATGTGACTACCCCCCCCGAGCAGTACTTC	CASSLYVTTPPEQYF
TRBJ2-1	.	TRBD2	TRBV5-1	TGCGCCAGCAGCCCTGGACTAGCGGAGAGCTCCTACAATGAGCAGTTCTTC	CASSPGLAESSYNEQFF
TRBJ1-1	few	.	TRBV15	TGTGCCACCAGCAGGACTGGGGGGGACCGCAGCACTGAAGCTTTCTTT	CATSRTGGDRSTEAFF
TRBJ1-4	few	TRBD1	TRBV29-1	TGCAGCGTAGGGACAGGGGATGAAAAACTGTTTTTT	CSVGTGDEKLFF
TRBJ1-5	.	.	TRBV7-2	TGTGCCAGCAGCTTAGCGAGGGCGGCTCAGCCCCAGCATTTT	CASSLARAAQPQHF
TRBJ2-3	.	TRBD1	TRBV25-1	TGTGCCAGCAGTGCACAGGGGGCAGGTTCAGATACGCAGTATTTT	CASSAQGAGSDTQYF
TRBJ2-3	.	TRBD1	TRBV5-1	TGCGCCAGCAGTTCACGGACAGGGTCCTTCACAGATACGCAGTATTTT	CASSSRTGSFTDTQYF